The rows below give T cell receptor beta chains drawn from one sample of a study of early T cells in non-severe SARS-CoV-2 infection. TCRdb itself ran the 5' RACE reads through MiXCR, one entry per CDR3 protein. The sample has around 60,000 distinct CDR3 sequences, around 14% seen once. Sequenced material: whole blood. The receptors shown here come from an adult who was a healthcare worker with PCR-confirmed SARS-CoV-2 infection or an uninfected control (not recorded which). CDR3s include the opening cysteine and the closing phenylalanine or tryptophan.

cdr3_length: 17
j_call: TRBJ1-5
v_call: TRBV12-3/TRBV12-4
cdr3_aa: CASSPRDRGLHNQPQHF

cdr3_length: 12
j_call: TRBJ1-1
v_call: TRBV20-1
cdr3_aa: CSARDINTEAFF

cdr3_length: 17
j_call: TRBJ1-5
v_call: TRBV4-3
cdr3_aa: CASSQVAGGPSNQPQHF

cdr3_length: 16
j_call: TRBJ1-1
v_call: TRBV12-3/TRBV12-4
cdr3_aa: CASTRDRVWGSTEAFF

cdr3_length: 12
j_call: TRBJ2-3
v_call: TRBV7-2
cdr3_aa: CASSIQRDTQYF

cdr3_length: 16
j_call: TRBJ2-7
v_call: TRBV18
cdr3_aa: CASSPRIRQGGYEQYF

cdr3_length: 15
j_call: TRBJ2-3
v_call: TRBV5-1
cdr3_aa: CASSFSSGGTDTQYF

cdr3_length: 17
j_call: TRBJ1-3
v_call: TRBV5-1
cdr3_aa: CASSPLSGLRPSDTIYF

cdr3_length: 14
j_call: TRBJ2-2
v_call: TRBV6-1
cdr3_aa: CASRYRGGTGELFF

cdr3_length: 16
j_call: TRBJ1-5
v_call: TRBV13
cdr3_aa: CASSLGAVGRNQPQHF

cdr3_length: 13
j_call: TRBJ1-1
v_call: TRBV9
cdr3_aa: CASSVGGLTEAFF

cdr3_length: 15
j_call: TRBJ2-1
v_call: TRBV5-1
cdr3_aa: CASSIEDSTYNEQFF

cdr3_length: 14
j_call: TRBJ2-7
v_call: TRBV18
cdr3_aa: CASSAGDGNYEQYF

cdr3_length: 11
j_call: TRBJ1-1
v_call: TRBV29-1
cdr3_aa: CSILGDRGQLF

cdr3_length: 15
j_call: TRBJ2-1
v_call: TRBV10-3
cdr3_aa: CAIRSSGGAGDEQFF

cdr3_length: 15
j_call: TRBJ2-5
v_call: TRBV7-7
cdr3_aa: CASSLSMDREETQYF

cdr3_length: 11
j_call: TRBJ2-7
v_call: TRBV29-1
cdr3_aa: CSVEDRYEQYF

cdr3_length: 14
j_call: TRBJ1-3
v_call: TRBV30
cdr3_aa: CAWKRPRSGNTIYF

cdr3_length: 14
j_call: TRBJ1-6
v_call: TRBV5-6
cdr3_aa: CASSRTRVNSPLHF

cdr3_length: 14
j_call: TRBJ1-6
v_call: TRBV7-9
cdr3_aa: CASSSTGAGSPLHF

cdr3_length: 14
j_call: TRBJ1-2
v_call: TRBV5-1
cdr3_aa: CASSNPGTNYGYTF

cdr3_length: 16
j_call: TRBJ2-3
v_call: TRBV7-7
cdr3_aa: CASSPRQGAATDTQYF

cdr3_length: 11
j_call: TRBJ2-5
v_call: TRBV2
cdr3_aa: CASSEKWAQYF

cdr3_length: 14
j_call: TRBJ2-7
v_call: TRBV10-3
cdr3_aa: CATTPTQRSYEQYF

cdr3_length: 15
j_call: TRBJ1-5
v_call: TRBV6-5
cdr3_aa: CASSYSNDRNQPQHF

cdr3_length: 13
j_call: TRBJ1-1
v_call: TRBV7-7
cdr3_aa: CASSSETGSEAFF

cdr3_length: 11
j_call: TRBJ2-3
v_call: TRBV25-1
cdr3_aa: CASSFTDTPYF

cdr3_length: 14
j_call: TRBJ1-1
v_call: TRBV3-1
cdr3_aa: CASSQAGGDTEAFF

cdr3_length: 16
j_call: TRBJ1-1
v_call: TRBV9
cdr3_aa: CASSASTGTANTEAFF

cdr3_length: 14
j_call: TRBJ1-1
v_call: TRBV6-6
cdr3_aa: CASSLTGRNTEAFF

cdr3_length: 11
j_call: TRBJ2-2
v_call: TRBV7-2
cdr3_aa: CASSKPGELFF

cdr3_length: 12
j_call: TRBJ1-5
v_call: TRBV19
cdr3_aa: CASSMRRAPQHF

cdr3_length: 16
j_call: TRBJ2-3
v_call: TRBV27
cdr3_aa: CASSLRPTWVLNTQYF

cdr3_length: 13
j_call: TRBJ1-5
v_call: TRBV7-2
cdr3_aa: CASSLDFNQPQHF

cdr3_length: 14
j_call: TRBJ2-7
v_call: TRBV29-1
cdr3_aa: CSVELAGVSYEQYF

cdr3_length: 16
j_call: TRBJ1-6
v_call: TRBV20-1
cdr3_aa: CSARDRLMGRGSPLHF

cdr3_length: 16
j_call: TRBJ1-6
v_call: TRBV5-6
cdr3_aa: CASSLRAGTENSPLHF

cdr3_length: 14
j_call: TRBJ2-7
v_call: TRBV11-2
cdr3_aa: CASSLIQASYEQYF

cdr3_length: 15
j_call: TRBJ2-1
v_call: TRBV11-2
cdr3_aa: CASSSRLAEYNEQFF

cdr3_length: 14
j_call: TRBJ2-7
v_call: TRBV11-1
cdr3_aa: CASSSGQGRYEQYF

cdr3_length: 13
j_call: TRBJ1-1
v_call: TRBV30
cdr3_aa: CAWSVLITTEAFF

cdr3_length: 15
j_call: TRBJ2-1
v_call: TRBV3-1
cdr3_aa: CASSQDFNSYNEQFF

cdr3_length: 15
j_call: TRBJ1-1
v_call: TRBV6-4
cdr3_aa: CASSDTRWGRIEAFF

cdr3_length: 15
j_call: TRBJ2-7
v_call: TRBV6-5
cdr3_aa: CASSRRALDSYEQYF

cdr3_length: 15
j_call: TRBJ2-1
v_call: TRBV18
cdr3_aa: CASSPGLSSYNDQFF

cdr3_length: 15
j_call: TRBJ1-1
v_call: TRBV6-2/TRBV6-3
cdr3_aa: CASSYGPGLNTEAFF

cdr3_length: 15
j_call: TRBJ2-7
v_call: TRBV18
cdr3_aa: CASSPPMGSPYEQYF